The present entry profiles one T cell receptor beta chain with its context. Its antigen is not identified. The data belong to a study of cytomegalovirus exposure and HLA in healthy donors. Overall study results and limits: In a later analysis, 17,000 or so TCR beta sequences were associated with HLA alleles at 0.05 false discovery rate.

Vbeta (60) and Jbeta (13) primers were used in the PCR. As processed by the authors: Later, roughly 80 million unique TCR beta chains were counted in an analysis, and roughly 11 million of them were shared. Clones were sequenced by immunoSEQ multiplex PCR, and TCRdb holds only the in-frame ones, with some missing. The V and J calls and the clone size are those of that table, but D and trimming were determined from the DNA. The specimen's table records 50,000 to 75,000 clones. Looked up from germline, CDR1 is MNHNS and CDR2 is SASEGT. The CDR3 is made up of 14 amino acids. The germline V and J ends were trimmed by 1 base and 4 bases, with 11 bases remaining between them. Donors in the study were healthy people who gave bone marrow.

The chain uses TRBV6-1 and TRBJ2-7; no clear D. This receptor was taken from a woman aged 18-29 years in good health and CMV-seronegative. Sequencing was carried out using PBMCs. CDR3 sequence (DNA): TGTGCCAGCAGTGAAGGGAGCTTATATTACGAGCAGTACTTC. Translating it yields CASSEGSLYYEQYF.